The 2 T cell receptor beta chains below all came from one sample that was sequenced in a study of blood T cells in healthy people across ages (dated by TCRdb to the mid-2010s). Library prep was done by 5' RACE. Sequenced on an Illumina HiSeq 2500. A second PCR of about 7 to 12 cycles was run with a J-beta primer mix and a sample-barcoded 5' primer. The public reads were quality trimmed at Q25 with fastp and then assembled into clones with MiXCR by TCRdb, keeping productive beta chains. Rows merge per CDR3 protein into single entries with the most common DNA and genes. The sample records around 400,000 distinct CDR3 sequences, 50% to 60% of which are singletons. The leading ten clones occupy 45% to 55% of the sample. Sequenced sample: blood. Source of these receptors: a man between 60 and 70 years old in good health.

This chain connects TRBV28 to TRBJ2-5; either TRBD1 or TRBD2 may supply D (7 bases each). The CDR3 sequence is 15 residues long. Germline CDR1 reads MDHEN; CDR2 reads SYDVKM. The V gene lost 4 bases and the J gene lost 2 bases, with 14 bases spanning the gap. CDR3 in amino acids: CASSSPGGGQETQYF. The CDR3 coding sequence is TGTGCCAGCAGTTCCCCAGGGGGGGGTCAAGAGACCCAGTACTTC.

J is TRBJ2-3 and V is TRBV18, with TRBD1 as a possible D gene (6 bases). CDR1 KGHSH and CDR2 LQKENI come from the germline V gene. The CDR3 sequence is 14 residues long. The V and J ends lost 6 bases and 3 bases respectively, with 13 bases between them. CDR3 loop: CASSRQQGTDTQYF. The CDR3 DNA sequence: TGTGCCAGCTCTCGGCAACAGGGAACAGATACGCAGTATTTT.